This T cell receptor (beta chain) was identified during a study of cytomegalovirus exposure and HLA in healthy donors. Only one count was recorded for this clone. What it binds is unknown. Researchers ran the PCR with 60 Vbeta and 13 Jbeta primers. TCRdb's copy holds only in-frame clones and misses some; the assay was immunoSEQ multiplex PCR. The table includes approximately 190,000 clones, around 82% detected once. Study results and caveats: It is likely that the observed cluster of highly shared sequence variants was a sequencing artifact. Relative to the approximately 680-donor mean, N-insertions were reportedly fewer in an Asian-associated ancestry cluster in a later analysis.

This receptor was taken from a man between 35 and 55 years old in good health and CMV-seropositive. Sequenced: PBMCs.

CDR3 DNA sequence: TGTGCCAGTAATCTAGGGGGCCTCTATGGCTACACCTTC. Translating gives CASNLGGLYGYTF. The chain couples TRBV19 to TRBJ1-2, with 7 nucleotides matching TRBD1. The V segment lost 7 bases and the J segment 4 bases; nucleotides outside the gene matches: 6. Germline loops: CDR1 LNHDA, CDR2 SQIVND (reference sequence). There are 13 residues in the CDR3.